This TCR beta chain is drawn from a study of cytomegalovirus exposure and HLA in healthy donors. In the study overall: From about 179 million T cells, an earlier analysis saw 110 million or so unique TCR beta sequences.

General study results and limits: Later analysis revealed greater clonal expansion in HLA-associated TCR beta chains than in equally common others. A missense DCLRE1C variant was associated with V- and J-gene trimming of TCR beta chains in a later analysis, and an independent cohort replicated the association. Excluded were some V segments that proved indistinguishable, including TRBV6-2 and TRBV6-3.

Both 60 Vbeta primers and 13 Jbeta primers went into the PCR. Here immunoSEQ multiplex PCR was the method, and the copy in TCRdb shows in-frame clones only, minus some. This sample carries 95,000 to 110,000 clones, roughly three quarters of them seen once, and the ten largest clones take more than 2%. Looked up from germline, CDR1 is KGHSH and CDR2 is LQKENI. The CDR3 runs 15 residues. Deletions cut 6 bases from V and 0 bases from J, with 15 bases between. Details on this clone: Its antigen is currently unknown.

The rearrangement uses TRBV18 and TRBJ2-7; tentatively, D is TRBD1 (7 bases). The source of this sequence is a man between 18 and 35 years old in good health and CMV-seronegative. The source material was PBMCs. This CDR3 reads CASSSGGGHSYEQYF. The CDR3 nucleotides are TGTGCCAGCTCTTCAGGAGGGGGCCACTCCTACGAGCAGTACTTC.